A selection of T cell receptor beta chains follows, all from one sample in a study of OX40 agonist ivuxolimab in advanced cancers. Libraries were prepared by immunoSEQ multiplex PCR; TCRdb keeps only in-frame clonotypes and omits some of them. The table shows nearly 85,000 clones, with about 86% occurring only once. This specimen consisted of CD4+ or CD8+ T cells sorted from blood, obtained in a trial of the OX40 agonist ivuxolimab. Receptor source: an adult with an advanced solid tumor such as melanoma, head and neck, liver or kidney cancer. CDR3s include the opening cysteine and the closing phenylalanine or tryptophan. A D gene is named only where the DNA matches it firmly. Clone size is shown for a subset of rows, as once, few, many or a class of expanded clone.

size: NA; V: TRBV7-3; J: TRBJ1-1; D: TRBD1; CDR3: CASSLNDRGAEAFF; DNA: TGTGCCAGCAGCTTAAACGACAGGGGTGCTGAAGCTTTCTTT
size: few; V: TRBV27; J: TRBJ1-3; D: NA; CDR3: CASSSGVSGNTIYF; DNA: TGTGCCAGCAGTTCGGGGGTCTCTGGAAACACCATATATTTT
size: NA; V: TRBV29-1; J: TRBJ1-1; D: NA; CDR3: CSVDEGTEAFF; DNA: TGCAGCGTTGACGAGGGCACTGAAGCTTTCTTT
size: NA; V: TRBV5-1; J: TRBJ2-1; D: TRBD2; CDR3: CASSLPQGGGYNEQFF; DNA: TGCGCCAGCAGCTTGCCTCAGGGCGGGGGCTACAATGAGCAGTTCTTC
size: NA; V: TRBV6-1; J: TRBJ1-2; D: NA; CDR3: CASSPEYTDDYGYTF; DNA: TGTGCCAGCAGCCCCGAATATACCGACGACTATGGCTACACCTTC
size: NA; V: TRBV4-2; J: TRBJ2-7; D: NA; CDR3: CASSQGASRLATNEQYF; DNA: TGTGCCAGCAGCCAAGGGGCGTCAAGGCTAGCGACCAACGAGCAGTACTTC
size: few; V: TRBV28; J: TRBJ1-6; D: TRBD1; CDR3: CASWAGGSDSPLHF; DNA: TGTGCCAGTTGGGCAGGGGGCTCAGATTCACCCCTCCACTTT
size: NA; V: TRBV29-1; J: TRBJ2-7; D: NA; CDR3: CSVNEGGEQYF; DNA: TGCAGCGTTAACGAGGGGGGCGAGCAGTACTTC
size: NA; V: TRBV19; J: TRBJ1-4; D: NA; CDR3: CASRRNGGTDEKLFF; DNA: TGTGCCAGCCGAAGGAATGGGGGGACGGATGAAAAACTGTTTTTT
size: NA; V: TRBV18; J: TRBJ2-4; D: TRBD2; CDR3: CASSPNPELAGGLAKNIQYF; DNA: TGTGCCAGCTCACCAAACCCTGAACTAGCGGGGGGACTAGCCAAAAACATTCAGTACTTC
size: NA; V: TRBV2; J: TRBJ2-5; D: TRBD1; CDR3: CASSQDPTTGLRETQYF; DNA: TGTGCCAGCAGTCAGGACCCGACGACAGGGTTGAGGGAGACCCAGTACTTC
size: NA; V: TRBV5-6; J: TRBJ2-7; D: TRBD1; CDR3: CASSFGTGGREQYF; DNA: TGTGCCAGCAGCTTCGGGACAGGGGGGCGGGAGCAGTACTTC
size: NA; V: TRBV27; J: TRBJ2-5; D: NA; CDR3: CASRLQGGGETQYF; DNA: TGTGCCAGCAGGCTTCAGGGGGGGGGAGAGACCCAGTACTTC
size: few; V: TRBV7-3; J: TRBJ1-5; D: TRBD1; CDR3: CASSTTGDQPQHF; DNA: TGTGCCAGCAGCACGACAGGGGATCAGCCCCAGCATTTT
size: NA; V: TRBV5-6; J: TRBJ2-3; D: NA; CDR3: CASSLGQRRGYF; DNA: TGTGCCAGCAGCTTGGGACAACGGCGTGGGTATTTT
size: NA; V: TRBV7-2; J: TRBJ1-2; D: TRBD1; CDR3: CASSILDRASGYTF; DNA: TGTGCCAGCAGCATTCTCGACAGGGCTAGTGGCTACACCTTC
size: NA; V: TRBV28; J: TRBJ1-2; D: NA; CDR3: CASFRERGYTF; DNA: TGTGCCAGCTTCCGGGAGCGGGGCTACACCTTC
size: NA; V: TRBV7-9; J: TRBJ2-7; D: NA; CDR3: CASSLGGRTYEQYF; DNA: TGTGCCAGCAGCCTAGGGGGGAGAACCTACGAGCAGTACTTC
size: few; V: TRBV27; J: TRBJ2-5; D: TRBD2; CDR3: CASTLTKRGGGGQETQYF; DNA: TGTGCCAGCACCCTGACCAAGCGGGGGGGCGGAGGGCAAGAGACCCAGTACTTC
size: NA; V: TRBV10-1; J: TRBJ2-3; D: NA; CDR3: CASSERVPPDTQYF; DNA: TGCGCCAGCAGTGAGCGTGTACCCCCAGATACGCAGTATTTT
size: NA; V: TRBV28; J: TRBJ2-5; D: TRBD2; CDR3: CASSLAGGHQETQYF; DNA: TGTGCCAGCAGTTTAGCGGGGGGGCACCAAGAGACCCAGTACTTC
size: NA; V: TRBV6-5; J: TRBJ1-2; D: NA; CDR3: CASSYRGTGYTF; DNA: TGTGCCAGCAGTTACCGGGGGACTGGCTACACCTTC
size: NA; V: TRBV29-1; J: TRBJ1-2; D: NA; CDR3: CSGGDGYTF; DNA: TGCAGCGGAGGGGACGGCTACACCTTC
size: NA; V: TRBV19; J: TRBJ1-1; D: NA; CDR3: CASSVEVNTEAFF; DNA: TGTGCCAGTAGTGTCGAAGTGAACACTGAAGCTTTCTTT
size: NA; V: TRBV6-6; J: TRBJ2-7; D: TRBD1; CDR3: CASSYHRQGAIEQYF; DNA: TGTGCCAGCAGTTACCACCGACAGGGGGCTATCGAGCAGTACTTC
size: NA; V: TRBV7-2; J: TRBJ2-7; D: NA; CDR3: CASSLVGGREYEQYF; DNA: TGTGCCAGCAGCTTAGTAGGGGGACGGGAGTACGAGCAGTACTTC
size: NA; V: TRBV2; J: TRBJ2-2; D: TRBD1; CDR3: CASRRPGQGPTGELFF; DNA: TGTGCCAGTCGAAGGCCGGGACAGGGTCCCACCGGGGAGCTGTTTTTT
size: NA; V: TRBV9; J: TRBJ2-3; D: NA; CDR3: CASSPRTDTQYF; DNA: TGTGCCAGCAGCCCCCGTACAGATACGCAGTATTTT
size: NA; V: TRBV5-4; J: TRBJ2-3; D: NA; CDR3: CASSLDLDGSTDTQYF; DNA: TGTGCCAGCAGCTTGGATTTGGACGGAAGCACAGATACGCAGTATTTT
size: NA; V: TRBV6-4; J: TRBJ2-1; D: TRBD1; CDR3: CASSTDRGDEQFF; DNA: TGTGCCAGCAGCACTGACAGGGGGGATGAGCAGTTCTTC
size: NA; V: TRBV19; J: TRBJ2-1; D: NA; CDR3: CASSGSVPNEQFF; DNA: TGTGCCAGTAGTGGGTCGGTACCTAATGAGCAGTTCTTC
size: NA; V: TRBV7-9; J: TRBJ1-4; D: NA; CDR3: CASSTVGGEKLFF; DNA: TGTGCCAGCAGCACCGTAGGGGGAGAAAAACTGTTTTTT
size: NA; V: TRBV5-1; J: TRBJ2-5; D: TRBD2; CDR3: CASSGTSGAETQYF; DNA: TGCGCCAGCAGCGGGACTAGCGGTGCGGAGACCCAGTACTTC
size: NA; V: TRBV30; J: TRBJ2-6; D: NA; CDR3: CAWSGLSGANVLTF; DNA: TGTGCCTGGAGTGGTCTCTCCGGGGCCAACGTCCTGACTTTC
size: NA; V: TRBV20-1; J: TRBJ2-7; D: NA; CDR3: CSARAGDEQYF; DNA: TGCAGTGCTAGAGCAGGGGACGAGCAGTACTTC
size: NA; V: TRBV9; J: TRBJ1-3; D: NA; CDR3: CASSVAPDTIYF; DNA: TGTGCCAGCAGCGTAGCCCCTGACACCATATATTTT
size: NA; V: TRBV6-4; J: TRBJ1-6; D: NA; CDR3: CASSPEAGSYNSPLHF; DNA: TGTGCCAGCAGCCCGGAGGCAGGGTCCTATAATTCACCCCTCCACTTT
size: NA; V: TRBV7-2; J: TRBJ1-5; D: NA; CDR3: CASSFGFNQPQHF; DNA: TGTGCCAGCAGCTTTGGATTCAATCAGCCCCAGCATTTT
size: NA; V: TRBV7-9; J: TRBJ1-1; D: NA; CDR3: CASSFGAENTEAFF; DNA: TGTGCCAGCAGCTTCGGGGCAGAAAACACTGAAGCTTTCTTT
size: NA; V: TRBV9; J: TRBJ2-2; D: NA; CDR3: CASSVDLAGELFF; DNA: TGTGCCAGCAGCGTAGACTTAGCCGGGGAGCTGTTTTTT
size: NA; V: TRBV6-1; J: TRBJ2-2; D: NA; CDR3: CASSELDLGQSGELFF; DNA: TGTGCCAGCAGTGAGTTGGACCTTGGTCAATCCGGGGAGCTGTTTTTT
size: NA; V: TRBV11-2; J: TRBJ1-2; D: TRBD1; CDR3: CASSNSRDRGYTF; DNA: TGTGCCAGCAGCAATTCCCGGGACAGAGGCTACACCTTC
size: NA; V: TRBV6-6; J: TRBJ2-6; D: NA; CDR3: CASSYRPRSGANVLTF; DNA: TGTGCCAGCAGTTACCGGCCTCGCTCTGGGGCCAACGTCCTGACTTTC
size: NA; V: TRBV18; J: TRBJ2-7; D: TRBD1; CDR3: CASSRQTGSGTVFYEQYF; DNA: TGTGCCAGCTCACGACAGACAGGGTCCGGTACCGTTTTCTACGAGCAGTACTTC
size: NA; V: TRBV10-3; J: TRBJ1-1; D: NA; CDR3: CAISVNSSLQAFF; DNA: TGTGCCATCAGTGTCAACTCGAGCCTTCAAGCTTTCTTT
size: NA; V: TRBV18; J: TRBJ2-3; D: TRBD2; CDR3: CASSRQGPLAGVSYTDTQYF; DNA: TGTGCCAGCTCGCGACAGGGTCCCCTAGCGGGGGTTTCCTACACAGATACGCAGTATTTT
size: NA; V: TRBV7-7; J: TRBJ2-7; D: TRBD2; CDR3: CASSLGLAGASYEQYF; DNA: TGTGCCAGCAGCTTAGGACTAGCGGGGGCCTCCTACGAGCAGTACTTC
size: NA; V: TRBV20-1; J: TRBJ2-7; D: NA; CDR3: CSARDHRVLGF; DNA: TGCAGTGCTAGAGATCACAGGGTTTTGGGCTTC
size: NA; V: TRBV5-4; J: TRBJ1-1; D: NA; CDR3: CASSFVGYMNTEAFF; DNA: TGTGCCAGCAGCTTCGTCGGGTACATGAACACTGAAGCTTTCTTT
size: NA; V: TRBV2; J: TRBJ2-5; D: TRBD1; CDR3: CASSEEGTGGQTQYF; DNA: TGTGCCAGCAGTGAAGAGGGGACAGGGGGGCAGACCCAGTACTTC
size: NA; V: TRBV7-6; J: TRBJ2-2; D: TRBD1; CDR3: CASSRQGATNTGELFF; DNA: TGTGCCAGCAGCCGCCAGGGGGCCACGAACACCGGGGAGCTGTTTTTT